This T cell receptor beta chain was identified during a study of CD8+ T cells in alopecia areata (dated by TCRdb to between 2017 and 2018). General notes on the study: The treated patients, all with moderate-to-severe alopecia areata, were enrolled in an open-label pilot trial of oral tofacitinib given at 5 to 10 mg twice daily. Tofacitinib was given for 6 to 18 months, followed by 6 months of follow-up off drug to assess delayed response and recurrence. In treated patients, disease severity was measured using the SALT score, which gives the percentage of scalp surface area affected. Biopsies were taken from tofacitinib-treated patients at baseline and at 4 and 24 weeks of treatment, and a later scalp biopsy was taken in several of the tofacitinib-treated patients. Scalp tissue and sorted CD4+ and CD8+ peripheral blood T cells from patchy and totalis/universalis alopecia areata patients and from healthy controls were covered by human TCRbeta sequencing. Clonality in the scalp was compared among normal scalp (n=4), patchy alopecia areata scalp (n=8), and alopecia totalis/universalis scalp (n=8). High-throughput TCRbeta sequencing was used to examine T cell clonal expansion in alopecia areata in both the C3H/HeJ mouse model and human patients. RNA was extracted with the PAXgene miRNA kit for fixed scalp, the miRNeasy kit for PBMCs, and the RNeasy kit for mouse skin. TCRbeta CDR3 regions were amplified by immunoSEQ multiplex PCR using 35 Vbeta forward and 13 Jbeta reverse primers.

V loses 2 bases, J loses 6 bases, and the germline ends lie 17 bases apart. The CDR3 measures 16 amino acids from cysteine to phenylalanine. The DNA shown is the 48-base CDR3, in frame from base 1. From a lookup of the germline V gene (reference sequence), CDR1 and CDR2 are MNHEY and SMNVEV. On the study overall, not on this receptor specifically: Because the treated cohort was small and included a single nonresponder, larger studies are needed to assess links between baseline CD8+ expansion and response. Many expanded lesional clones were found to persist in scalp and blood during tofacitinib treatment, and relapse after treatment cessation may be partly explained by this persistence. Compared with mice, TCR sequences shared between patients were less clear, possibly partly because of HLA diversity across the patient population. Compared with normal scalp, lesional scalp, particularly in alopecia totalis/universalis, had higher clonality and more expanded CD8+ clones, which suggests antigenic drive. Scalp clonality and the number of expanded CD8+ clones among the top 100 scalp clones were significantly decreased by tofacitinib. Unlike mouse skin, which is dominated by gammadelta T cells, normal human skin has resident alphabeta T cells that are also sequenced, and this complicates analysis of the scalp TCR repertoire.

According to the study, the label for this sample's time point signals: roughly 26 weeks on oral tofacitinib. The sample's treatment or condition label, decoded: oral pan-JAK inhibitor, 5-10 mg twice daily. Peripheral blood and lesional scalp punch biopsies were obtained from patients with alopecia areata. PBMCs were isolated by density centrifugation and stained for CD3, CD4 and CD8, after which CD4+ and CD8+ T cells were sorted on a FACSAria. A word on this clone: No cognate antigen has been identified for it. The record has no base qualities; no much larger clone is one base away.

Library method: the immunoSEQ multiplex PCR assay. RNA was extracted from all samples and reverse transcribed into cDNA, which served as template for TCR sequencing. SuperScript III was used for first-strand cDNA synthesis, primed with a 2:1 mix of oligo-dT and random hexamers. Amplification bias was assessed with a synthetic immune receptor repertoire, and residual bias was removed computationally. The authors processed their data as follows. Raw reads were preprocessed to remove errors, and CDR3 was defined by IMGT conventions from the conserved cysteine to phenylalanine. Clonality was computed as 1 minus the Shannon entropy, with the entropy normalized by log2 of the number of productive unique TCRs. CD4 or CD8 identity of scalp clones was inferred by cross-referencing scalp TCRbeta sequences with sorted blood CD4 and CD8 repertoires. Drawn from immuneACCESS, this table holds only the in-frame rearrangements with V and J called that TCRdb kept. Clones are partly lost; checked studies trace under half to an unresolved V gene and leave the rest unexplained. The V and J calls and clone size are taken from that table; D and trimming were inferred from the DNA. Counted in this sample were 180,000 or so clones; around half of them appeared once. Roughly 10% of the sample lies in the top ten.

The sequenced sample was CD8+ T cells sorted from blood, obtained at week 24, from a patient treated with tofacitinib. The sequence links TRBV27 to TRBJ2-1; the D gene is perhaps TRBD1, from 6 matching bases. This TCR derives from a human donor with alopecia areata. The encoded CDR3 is CASSLNAGDFFNEQFF. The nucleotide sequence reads TGTGCCAGCAGTTTAAATGCAGGGGATTTTTTCAATGAGCAGTTCTTC.